A single sample is the source of the 22 T cell receptor beta chains below, sequenced in a study of CD8+ T cells in alopecia areata. Isolated RNA was reverse transcribed into cDNA used as the sequencing template. Sequenced by immunoSEQ multiplex PCR; TCRdb stores in-frame clones only, minus some. The sample includes hundreds of thousands of clones, about three fifths seen only once; the top ten take over 1.5%. Stated treatment: oral pan-JAK inhibitor, 5-10 mg twice daily. The sequencing here drew on CD4+ T cells sorted from blood, taken at week 24, from a patient treated with tofacitinib. These receptors all stem from a human donor with alopecia areata.

This clone was seen a few times. The rearrangement links TRBV28 to TRBJ2-7; 8 positions agree with TRBD1. The CDR3 extends over 14 amino acids. Germline V gene sequence: CDR1 MDHEN, CDR2 SYDVKM. With 3 bases clipped from V and 0 bases from J, the junction kept 1 base outside the gene matches. The DNA for the CDR3 is TGTGCCAGCAGTTTCGGGACAGGCTCCTACGAGCAGTACTTC. Amino acids: CASSFGTGSYEQYF.

The table lists this clone with a count of one. The chain recombines TRBV6-5 with TRBJ1-1; D gene uncertain. V was shortened by 2 bases and J by 5 bases, with 15 bases between the two germline ends. The CDR3 spans 15 residues. From germline, CDR1 is MNHEY and CDR2 SVGAGI. CDR3 sequence reads: CASSYEAGRGTEAFF. The DNA of the CDR3 is TGTGCCAGCAGTTACGAGGCAGGCCGAGGGACTGAAGCTTTCTTT.

The gene calls are TRBV5-4 and TRBJ2-1; tentatively, D is TRBD1 or TRBD2 (6 bases each). The germline CDR1 and CDR2 sequences are SGHNT and YYREEE (reference sequence). Between the trimmed V and J ends, which lost 6 bases and 4 bases, there was a span of 17 bases. This CDR3 region has 15 residues. The CDR3 DNA sequence: TGTGCCAGCAACGCCGGGATAGGGGGGTACAATGAGCAGTTCTTC. Residues: CASNAGIGGYNEQFF.

The chain has TRBV15 and TRBJ2-2, with 7 bases lining up with TRBD1. V lost 0 bases, J lost 5 bases, and 9 bases stayed unmatched. Germline CDR1 LNHNV, CDR2 YYDKDF (reference sequence). CDR3 size: 17 residues. The CDR3 is CATSRDGYRGATGELFF. In DNA form, the CDR3 reads TGTGCCACCAGCAGAGATGGATACAGGGGTGCTACCGGGGAGCTGTTTTTT. The full variable domain, its missing parts supplied by reference TRBV15 and TRBJ2-2, is DAMVIQNPRYQVTQFGKPVTLSCSQTLNHNVMYWYQQKSSQAPKLLFHYYDKDFNNEADTPDNFQSRRPNTSFCFLDIRSPGLGDTAMYLCATSRDGYRGATGELFFGEGSRLTVL.

The chain combines TRBV7-3 with TRBJ2-1; D remains unclear. Germline loops: CDR1 SGHTA, CDR2 FQGTGA. V was trimmed by 5 bases and J by 3 bases, leaving 8 bases between them. The CDR3 contains 13 residues. The CDR3 DNA sequence: TGTGCCAGCAGCCCCGAAGGCTACAATGAGCAGTTCTTC. Amino acids: CASSPEGYNEQFF.

CDR3 DNA sequence: TGTGCCAGCAGTGTTGGAAGTGGGCAGTACTTC. This codes for CASSVGSGQYF. This chain links TRBV25-1 with TRBJ2-7; D is undetermined. Trimming left V 4 bases short and J 9 bases short, with 10 bases between. CDR3 length equals 11 residues. Germline CDR1 is MGHDK and CDR2 is SYGVNS.

The chain carries TRBV6-5 and TRBJ1-4; no clear D gene. The CDR3 totals 15 residues. Germline V lookup: CDR1 MNHEY, CDR2 SVGAGI. Trimming took 2 bases from V and 6 from J, leaving 13 bases between them. CDR3 DNA: TGTGCCAGCAGTTACCGAGGCAGACCCTATGAAAAACTGTTTTTT. As protein: CASSYRGRPYEKLFF.

J is TRBJ2-3 and V is TRBV6-5; D gene ambiguous. Germline values: CDR1 MNHEY, CDR2 SVGAGI. This CDR3 is built from 13 residues. V dropped 5 bases and J dropped 2 bases, with 8 bases sitting between them. CDR3 sequence reads: CASSHPITDTQYF. In DNA form, the CDR3 reads TGTGCCAGCAGTCATCCCATCACAGATACGCAGTATTTT.

Only one count was recorded for this clone. The J gene is TRBJ1-6, the V gene TRBV13, with D uncertain. With 0 bases removed from V and 4 bases from J, the gap between germline ends came to 4 bases. Germline V CDR1 and CDR2: PRHDT, FYEKMQ (reference sequence). The CDR3 runs to 14 residues. This CDR3 reads CASSLGEYNSPLHF. DNA of the CDR3: TGTGCCAGCAGCTTAGGGGAGTATAATTCACCCCTCCACTTT.

This clone was picked up a small number of times. This sequence joins TRBV7-6 and TRBJ2-5; D not resolved. The DNA end favors TRBJ2-7, so the J call may be wrong. Germline assignment: CDR1 SGHVS and CDR2 FNYEAQ. The CDR3 totals 14 residues. The CDR3 coding sequence is TGTGCCAGCAGCTTGAACGTCGGGTTCTACGAGCAGTACTTC. Its translation: CASSLNVGFYEQYF.

This sequence joins TRBV6-5 and TRBJ2-7; D perhaps matches TRBD2 (6 bases). This CDR3 spans 14 amino acids. Trimming removed 2 bases at V and 5 bases at J, with 13 bases between. The germline CDR1 and CDR2 sequences are MNHEY and SVGAGI. The CDR3: CASSYGGVRNEQYF. Here the CDR3 DNA reads TGTGCCAGCAGTTACGGCGGGGTACGAAACGAGCAGTACTTC.

The chain joins TRBV23-1 to TRBJ1-1, with D maybe TRBD1 (6 bases). TRBV23-1 is designated an ORF whose function remains uncertain. V lost 7 bases, J lost 5 bases, and 20 bases lay in between. This CDR3 contains 15 residues. The CDR3 sequence is CASTWGTLTRTEAFF. CDR3 coding DNA: TGCGCCAGCACCTGGGGGACATTAACTCGGACTGAAGCTTTCTTT.

This clone was seen a few times. The chain links TRBV5-1 to TRBJ1-1; 7 bases match TRBD1. The CDR3 length is 14 residues. The V and J ends lost 4 bases and 5 bases, in that order; junction bases with no gene match: 8. Germline V gives CDR1 SGHRS, CDR2 YFSETQ. CDR3 DNA: TGCGCCAGCAGCCGGCCGGGACAGCGAACTGAAGCTTTCTTT. Its translation is CASSRPGQRTEAFF.

This chain links TRBV7-2 with TRBJ2-3; D is undetermined. Germline CDR1 reads SGHTA; CDR2 reads FQGNSA. This CDR3 is built from 18 residues. Deletions cut 2 bases from V and 1 base from J, with 19 bases between. The CDR3 bases are TGTGCCAGCAGCTTAAGGGCCCTGGGATTGATAGGCACAGATACGCAGTATTTT. Its protein product is CASSLRALGLIGTDTQYF.

The chain couples TRBV27 to TRBJ1-1; D is possibly TRBD1 (5 bases). V lost 6 bases and J 11 bases, leaving 13 bases between the germline ends. Germline assignment: CDR1 MNHEY and CDR2 SMNVEV (reference sequence). The CDR3 consists of 11 residues. In nucleotides, the CDR3 is TGTGCCAGCAGATTGAGGGGCTATGCTTTCTTT. It is translated as CASRLRGYAFF.

V gene TRBV4-1 combines with J gene TRBJ1-2, with a tentative D call TRBD1 (5 bases). V lost 0 bases to trimming and J lost 1 base, with 15 bases between them. Germline V gene lookup returns CDR1 MGHRA and CDR2 YSYEKL. This CDR3 has 17 residues. The CDR3 DNA is TGCGCCAGCAGCCAAGAAAGGCCTAGGGGACTTAACTATGGCTACACCTTC. Its translation: CASSQERPRGLNYGYTF.

The chain employs TRBV4-1 and TRBJ2-3; 9 bases align to TRBD2. This CDR3 is built from 17 residues. Germline V gives CDR1 MGHRA, CDR2 YSYEKL. With V trimmed by 1 base and J by 3 bases, 8 bases remained unmatched. The chain's CDR3 is CASSQGGAGGGTDTQYF. The CDR3 DNA follows: TGCGCCAGCAGCCAAGGAGGAGCGGGGGGAGGGACAGATACGCAGTATTTT.

This rearrangement joins TRBV5-4 to TRBJ1-2; TRBD1 matches at 9 bases. In germline, CDR1 is SGHNT, CDR2 YYREEE (reference sequence). The V segment lost 4 bases and the J segment 0 bases; nucleotides outside the gene matches: 4. CDR3 length equals 15 residues. CDR3 region: CASSPGQGSNYGYTF. The CDR3 DNA follows: TGTGCCAGCAGCCCGGGACAGGGCTCTAACTATGGCTACACCTTC. Together with reference TRBV5-4 and TRBJ1-2, the CDR3 gives the full variable domain: ETGVTQSPTHLIKTRGQQVTLRCSSQSGHNTVSWYQQALGQGPQFIFQYYREEENGRGNFPPRFSGLQFPNYSSELNVNALELDDSALYLCASSPGQGSNYGYTFGSGTRLTVV.

This clone occurred a few times. This chain uses TRBV6-5 with TRBJ2-2; D might be TRBD1 (8 bases). V shed 2 bases and J shed 4 bases, with 14 bases lying between them. The CDR3 extends over 16 amino acids. The germline V gene has CDR1 MNHEY and CDR2 SVGAGI. The chain's CDR3 is CASSYGHRGGTGELFF. The CDR3 DNA reads TGTGCCAGCAGTTACGGACACAGGGGGGGCACCGGGGAGCTGTTTTTT.

The chain carries TRBV28 and TRBJ1-1, with D hard to call. The CDR3 extends over 11 amino acids. Between the trimmed V and J ends, which lost 6 bases and 5 bases, there was a span of 7 bases. The V gene's germline CDR1 is MDHEN and CDR2 SYDVKM. CDR3 amino acids: CASSTGTEAFF. DNA for the CDR3: TGTGCCAGCAGCACCGGGACTGAAGCTTTCTTT.

DNA for the CDR3: TGTGCCAGCAGTGAAAGGGTTGGAAATTCACCCCTCCACTTT. Residues: CASSERVGNSPLHF. The V call is TRBV2, the J call TRBJ1-6; no definite D call. The CDR3 covers 14 residues. Trimming took off 2 bases at V and 7 bases at J, with 9 bases between the two ends. Germline V gene data show CDR1 as SNHLY and CDR2 as FYNNEI.

This chain joins TRBV5-1 and TRBJ2-3; weak D call: TRBD2 (5 bases). This CDR3 has 16 amino acids. The germline V gene has CDR1 SGHRS and CDR2 YFSETQ. Trimming left V 0 bases short and J 0 bases short, with 11 bases between. This CDR3 reads CASSLAIRGSTDTQYF. The CDR3 nucleotides read TGCGCCAGCAGCTTGGCAATACGGGGTAGCACAGATACGCAGTATTTT.